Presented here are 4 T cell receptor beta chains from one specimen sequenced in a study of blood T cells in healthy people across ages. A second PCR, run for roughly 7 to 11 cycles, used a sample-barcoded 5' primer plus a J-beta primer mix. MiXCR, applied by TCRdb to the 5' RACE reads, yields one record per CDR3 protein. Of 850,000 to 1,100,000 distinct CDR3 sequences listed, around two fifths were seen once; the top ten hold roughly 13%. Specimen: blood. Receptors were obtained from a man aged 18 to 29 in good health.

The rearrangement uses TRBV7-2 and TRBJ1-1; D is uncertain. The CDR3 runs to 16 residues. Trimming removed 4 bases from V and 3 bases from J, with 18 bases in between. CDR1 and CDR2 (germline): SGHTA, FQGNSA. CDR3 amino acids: CASSSTNTKFDTEAFF. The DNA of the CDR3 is TGTGCCAGCAGCTCGACCAATACCAAGTTCGACACTGAAGCTTTCTTT.

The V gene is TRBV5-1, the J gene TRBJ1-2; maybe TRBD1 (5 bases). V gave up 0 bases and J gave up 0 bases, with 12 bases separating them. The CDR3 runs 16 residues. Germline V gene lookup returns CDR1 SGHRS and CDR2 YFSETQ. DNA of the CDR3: TGCGCCAGCAGCTTGGCCGTGCAGGGACCTAACTATGGCTACACCTTC. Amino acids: CASSLAVQGPNYGYTF.

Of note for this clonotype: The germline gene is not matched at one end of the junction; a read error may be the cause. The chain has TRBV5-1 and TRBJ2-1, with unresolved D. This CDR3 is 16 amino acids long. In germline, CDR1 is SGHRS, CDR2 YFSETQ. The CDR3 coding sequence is TGCGCCAGCAGCTTTTTTCTTGGTACGTCCTTCAATGAGCAGTTCTTC. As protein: CASSFFLGTSFNEQFF.

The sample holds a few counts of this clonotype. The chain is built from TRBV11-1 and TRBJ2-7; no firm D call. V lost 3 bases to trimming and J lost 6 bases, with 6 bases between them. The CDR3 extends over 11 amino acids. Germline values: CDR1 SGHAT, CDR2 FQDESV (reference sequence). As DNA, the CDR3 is TGTGCCAGCAGCTTGGACGGCGAGCAGTACTTC. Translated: CASSLDGEQYF.